These 32 T cell receptor beta chains share one sample of origin, sequenced in a study of shared clonotypes between healthy human individuals. Using immunoSEQ multiplex PCR, the repertoire was profiled, and TCRdb retains in-frame clones only, with some absent. This table has millions of clones, over 85% appearing once. Sequencing used naive CD4+ T cells sorted from blood. Subset indicated: CD45RA+ positively selected. Source of these receptors: a man aged 18 to 29 in good health.

The chain combines TRBV10-1 with TRBJ2-1; the match to TRBD1 covers 8 bases. This CDR3 is built from 14 residues. Trimming removed 2 bases from V and 6 bases from J; junction bases left unmatched: 3. Germline loops: CDR1 WNHNN, CDR2 SYGVQD (reference sequence). CDR3 in amino acids: CASSEGDRPNEQFF. Here the CDR3 DNA reads TGCGCCAGCAGTGAGGGGGACAGGCCCAATGAGCAGTTCTTC.

The chain employs TRBV28 and TRBJ2-6; D may be TRBD1 (5 bases). There are 16 residues in the CDR3. Between the trimmed V and J ends, which lost 2 bases and 1 base, there was a span of 9 bases. In germline, CDR1 is MDHEN, CDR2 SYDVKM. CDR3 protein: CASSLGAASGANVLTF. The CDR3 DNA sequence: TGTGCCAGCAGTTTAGGGGCCGCGTCTGGGGCCAACGTCCTGACTTTC.

There are a few counts of this clone. The chain recombines TRBV18 with TRBJ1-1; TRBD1 aligns across 7 bases. The CDR3 sequence is 12 residues long. V was pared by 2 bases and J by 11 bases, with 5 bases of the junction left unmatched. Germline V CDR1 and CDR2: KGHSH, LQKENI. CDR3 region: CASSPSRGLAFF. CDR3 coding DNA: TGTGCCAGCTCACCATCCAGGGGGTTGGCTTTCTTT.

The chain carries TRBV30 and TRBJ1-5, with 7 positions matching TRBD1. Germline CDR1 GTSNPN, CDR2 SVGIG (reference sequence). V shed 1 base and J 3 bases; nucleotides not matched to a gene: 12. This CDR3 region has 17 residues. The CDR3 loop reads CAWSEGAIRVYNQPQHF. In DNA, the CDR3 is TGTGCCTGGAGTGAGGGGGCAATTCGGGTGTACAATCAGCCCCAGCATTTT.

With respect to this clone: This specimen includes other DNA sequences encoding the same CDR3. The chain is built from TRBV28 and TRBJ2-2; D remains unclear. The CDR3 sequence is 13 residues long. Germline V gives CDR1 MDHEN, CDR2 SYDVKM. Trimming took off 2 bases at V and 2 bases at J, with 3 bases between the two ends. CDR3 in amino acids: CASSLRNTGELFF. Written as DNA, the CDR3 is TGTGCCAGCAGTTTACGAAACACCGGGGAGCTGTTTTTT.

About this clone: Other DNA sequences from this sample encode an identical CDR3 as well. The chain joins TRBV5-1 to TRBJ2-2; D perhaps matches TRBD2 (6 bases). The CDR3 is 15 residues long. Trimming removed 0 bases from V and 2 bases from J, with 8 bases in between. Germline V gene lookup returns CDR1 SGHRS and CDR2 YFSETQ. CDR3 amino acids: CASSLAGTNTGELFF. CDR3 sequence (DNA): TGCGCCAGCAGCTTGGCGGGGACTAACACCGGGGAGCTGTTTTTT.

CDR3 region: CASSQDRLTGAEFNEKLFF. The CDR3, as DNA: TGTGCCAGCAGCCAAGATAGGCTCACAGGGGCAGAATTTAATGAAAAACTGTTTTTT. This sequence joins TRBV4-2 and TRBJ1-4; 7 bases align to TRBD1. The CDR3 contains 19 residues. Germline CDR1 reads LGHNA; CDR2 reads YNFKEQ. J gave up 4 bases and V 0 bases, and 14 bases lay outside the gene matches.

The J gene is TRBJ2-7, the V gene TRBV5-4; 8 bases agree with TRBD2. Per germline, CDR1 SGHNT and CDR2 YYREEE (reference sequence). The CDR3 is 17 amino acids. Trimming took 4 bases from V and 3 from J; bases not matched to a gene: 15. The CDR3 protein is CASSPVGSGRGFYEQYF. Written as DNA, the CDR3 is TGTGCCAGCAGCCCGGTCGGGAGCGGGAGAGGCTTCTACGAGCAGTACTTC.

This chain links TRBV7-2 with TRBJ2-7; possible D gene TRBD1, 5 bases. The CDR3 consists of 15 residues. Germline CDR1 SGHTA, CDR2 FQGNSA. The ends were cut back, 5 bases at V and 7 bases at J, with 21 bases in the middle. The CDR3 DNA sequence: TGTGCCAGCAGCGCGACGGTGGTGGGGCGCAAGGAGCAGTACTTC. This translates into CASSATVVGRKEQYF.

This clone came up a few times. The chain joins TRBV30 to TRBJ1-5; the D is unclear. The CDR3 is 13 amino acids. Trimming shortened V by 2 bases and J by 2 bases, and 7 bases separated the two germline ends. CDR1 GTSNPN and CDR2 SVGIG come from the germline V gene (reference sequence). CDR3 DNA: TGTGCCTGGAGTCCGGGCCGCAATCAGCCCCAGCATTTT. Encoded protein: CAWSPGRNQPQHF.

This clone has only a few counts. DNA of the CDR3: TGTGCCTGGACGGGACACCAACTGACGGCAACTAATGAAAAACTGTTTTTT. Translation gives CAWTGHQLTATNEKLFF. The chain links TRBV30 to TRBJ1-4; perhaps TRBD1 as D (6 bases). Germline loops: CDR1 GTSNPN, CDR2 SVGIG (reference sequence). V lost 4 bases and J 0 bases, leaving 18 bases between the germline ends. The CDR3 loop spans 17 amino acids.

V gene TRBV27 combines with J gene TRBJ1-6, with no clear D. Germline V gene lookup returns CDR1 MNHEY and CDR2 SMNVEV (reference sequence). Trimming shortened V by 6 bases and J by 9 bases, and 18 bases separated the two germline ends. This CDR3 is built from 15 residues. CDR3 sequence reads: CASREEQPTFSPLHF. DNA of the CDR3: TGTGCCAGCAGGGAAGAACAGCCCACCTTTTCACCCCTCCACTTT.

The chain has TRBV19 and TRBJ1-5, with D perhaps TRBD1 (5 bases). CDR3 length: 13 amino acids. V lost 2 bases to trimming and J lost 7 bases, with 9 bases between them. Germline assignment: CDR1 LNHDA and CDR2 SQIVND (reference sequence). The CDR3 coding sequence is TGTGCCAGTAGTATATGGGGGGTACAGCCCCAGCATTTT. Its translation: CASSIWGVQPQHF. Full variable domain (missing parts from reference TRBV19 and TRBJ1-5): DGGITQSPKYLFRKEGQNVTLSCEQNLNHDAMYWYRQDPGQGLRLIYYSQIVNDFQKGDIAEGYSVSREKKESFPLTVTSAQKNPTAFYLCASSIWGVQPQHFGDGTRLSIL.

The DNA of the CDR3 is TGTGCCAGCAGCTTATCTTTGAGGGGGAAGGCTTTCTTT. It translates to CASSLSLRGKAFF. The V and J genes are TRBV7-9 and TRBJ1-1, with D perhaps matching TRBD1 (6 bases). Germline CDR1 is SEHNR and CDR2 is FQNEAQ (reference sequence). The CDR3 extends over 13 amino acids. The V end was cut by 2 bases, the J end by 11 bases, with 15 bases between.

The rearrangement joins TRBV19 to TRBJ1-1, with D perhaps TRBD1 (6 bases). The CDR3 is 11 residues long. Germline assignment: CDR1 LNHDA and CDR2 SQIVND (reference sequence). The V and J ends lost 7 bases and 4 bases respectively, with 7 bases between them. The DNA of the CDR3 is TGTGCCAGTAAAGGGGGCACTGAAGCTTTCTTT. It is translated as CASKGGTEAFF.

The rearrangement uses TRBV10-1 and TRBJ1-1, with a possible D match to TRBD1 (5 bases). From germline, CDR1 is WNHNN and CDR2 SYGVQD (reference sequence). The V end lost 8 bases, the J end lost 3 bases, and 13 bases lay between the germline ends. The CDR3 contains 13 residues. CDR3 protein: CASGEGLDTEAFF. DNA for the CDR3: TGCGCCAGCGGGGAGGGGTTGGACACTGAAGCTTTCTTT.

The chain has TRBV6-5 and TRBJ2-5; TRBD2 matches at 11 bases. V lost 4 bases, J lost 4 bases, and 5 bases stayed unmatched. This CDR3 has 15 amino acids. Germline CDR1 is MNHEY and CDR2 is SVGAGI. The CDR3 loop is CASSFSGGALETQYF. The DNA of the CDR3 is TGTGCCAGCAGTTTTAGCGGGGGGGCATTAGAGACCCAGTACTTC.

As regards this clone: Other DNA sequences within the sample encode an identical CDR3. The rearrangement links TRBV6-5 to TRBJ2-7; possible D gene TRBD1, 6 bases. The V end lost 2 bases, the J end lost 0 bases, and 8 bases lay between the germline ends. CDR3 length: 14 residues. CDR1 and CDR2 (germline): MNHEY, SVGAGI. The CDR3: CASSYRGNSYEQYF. CDR3 DNA: TGTGCCAGCAGTTACAGGGGGAACTCCTACGAGCAGTACTTC.

The V call is TRBV5-1, the J call TRBJ1-4, with 8 positions matching TRBD1. There are 15 residues in the CDR3. In germline, CDR1 is SGHRS, CDR2 YFSETQ. Losses at the gene ends were 4 bases for V and 6 bases for J; bases not matched to a gene: 8. The CDR3 region is CASSPRDRSYEKLFF. DNA of the CDR3: TGCGCCAGCAGCCCTCGGGACAGGTCTTATGAAAAACTGTTTTTT.

The genes are TRBV11-2 and TRBJ2-2, with D possibly TRBD1 on 7 matching bases. The CDR3 is 16 residues long. CDR1 is SGHAT and CDR2 is FQNNGV in the germline V gene. V lost 3 bases, J lost 0 bases, and 11 bases lay in between. The CDR3 protein is CASSLRDRTNTGELFF. The DNA of the CDR3 is TGTGCCAGCAGCTTGCGGGACAGAACGAACACCGGGGAGCTGTTTTTT.

The J gene is TRBJ1-1, the V gene TRBV28; D ambiguous. Trimming cost V 5 bases and J 7 bases, with 11 bases left between them. Looked up from germline, CDR1 is MDHEN and CDR2 is SYDVKM. The CDR3 totals 12 residues. The CDR3 spells CASSGVSFEAFF. DNA of the CDR3: TGTGCCAGCAGTGGCGTATCTTTTGAAGCTTTCTTT.

The V and J genes are TRBV12-1 and TRBJ2-2; the table's TRBD2 call for D was not verified on the DNA. TRBV12-1 is noted as a pseudogene. The CDR3 runs to 17 residues. The CDR3 reads CASSLLAGVPNTGELFF. In DNA form, the CDR3 reads TGTGCCAGCAGCTTACTAGCGGGAGTCCCAAACACCGGGGAGCTGTTTTTT.

The CDR3 loop is CASSLTDLYGYTF. CDR3 bases: TGTGCCAGCAGTTTGACAGACCTCTATGGCTACACCTTC. V is TRBV6-6 and J is TRBJ1-2, with D possibly matching TRBD1 (5 bases). Between the trimmed V and J ends, which lost 4 bases and 4 bases, there was a span of 10 bases. The CDR3 has 13 amino acids. Per the germline V gene, CDR1 is MNHNY and CDR2 is SVGAGI (reference sequence).

The CDR3 nucleotides read TGTGCCAGCAGTGTCATCGAAGGGGGGGAGCAGTTCTTC. The encoded protein is CASSVIEGGEQFF. The chain combines TRBV2 with TRBJ2-1, with D tentatively TRBD1 or TRBD2 (6 bases each). The CDR3 extends over 13 amino acids. Germline CDR1 reads SNHLY; CDR2 reads FYNNEI. Trimming took off 4 bases at V and 10 bases at J, with 14 bases between the two ends.

The chain is built from TRBV6-5 and TRBJ1-1; TRBD1 aligns across 10 bases. V lost 8 bases, J lost 10 bases, and 1 base stayed unmatched. Germline V gene sequence: CDR1 MNHEY, CDR2 SVGAGI. The CDR3 spans 10 residues. The CDR3 loop reads CASGTGVAFF. CDR3 nucleotide sequence: TGTGCCAGCGGGACAGGGGTAGCTTTCTTT.

The chain has TRBV6-5 and TRBJ2-3, with 7 nucleotides matching TRBD2. V lost 8 bases, J lost 6 bases, and 11 bases stayed unmatched. Germline V CDR1 and CDR2: MNHEY, SVGAGI. This CDR3 has 14 amino acids. CDR3 in amino acids: CASPNGREWDTQYF. CDR3 nucleotides: TGTGCCAGCCCCAACGGGCGGGAGTGGGATACGCAGTATTTT.

The gene calls are TRBV13 and TRBJ2-7, with 9 bases that match TRBD1. The CDR3 is 13 amino acids. Per the germline V gene, CDR1 is PRHDT and CDR2 is FYEKMQ (reference sequence). V gave up 6 bases and J gave up 5 bases; unmatched junction bases: 5. DNA of the CDR3: TGTGCCAGCAGACGACAGGGGGTCCACGAGCAGTACTTC. It translates to CASRRQGVHEQYF.

This chain links TRBV28 with TRBJ1-1; D unclear. The CDR3 consists of 14 residues. Trimming shortened V by 6 bases and J by 3 bases, and 14 bases separated the two germline ends. CDR1 and CDR2 (germline): MDHEN, SYDVKM. CDR3 protein: CASRAGGPDTEAFF. DNA of the CDR3: TGTGCCAGCAGGGCAGGAGGTCCGGACACTGAAGCTTTCTTT. The variable domain in full, completed from reference TRBV28 and TRBJ1-1, reads DVKVTQSSRYLVKRTGEKVFLECVQDMDHENMFWYRQDPGLGLRLIYFSYDVKMKEKGDIPEGYSVSREKKERFSLILESASTNQTSMYLCASRAGGPDTEAFFGQGTRLTVV.

The chain uses TRBV5-4 and TRBJ2-1; 8 bases are shared with TRBD2. Germline CDR1 reads SGHNT; CDR2 reads YYREEE (reference sequence). V lost 3 bases, J lost 5 bases, and 10 bases stayed unmatched. The CDR3 is 16 residues long. CDR3 amino acids: CASSSTTGTRDNEQFF. CDR3 nucleotide sequence: TGTGCCAGCAGCTCCACAACCGGGACTAGGGACAATGAGCAGTTCTTC.

The genes are TRBV28 and TRBJ2-7; 7 bases line up with TRBD1. Germline values: CDR1 MDHEN, CDR2 SYDVKM. V lost 4 bases to trimming and J lost 2 bases; unmatched junction nucleotides: 8. CDR3 size: 15 residues. The chain's CDR3 is CASSSPGTATYEQYF. DNA for the CDR3: TGTGCCAGCAGTTCCCCAGGGACAGCCACCTACGAGCAGTACTTC.

The genes are TRBV7-2 and TRBJ1-4; TRBD1 is a possible D gene (5 bases). Germline values: CDR1 SGHTA, CDR2 FQGNSA. V lost 1 base and J lost 4, with 13 bases in between. This CDR3 comprises 16 residues. The DNA of the CDR3 is TGTGCCAGCAGCTTAGTCCACGGGGCGGTTAATGAAAAACTGTTTTTT. This encodes CASSLVHGAVNEKLFF.

The rearrangement links TRBV5-1 to TRBJ1-5, with TRBD1 matching over 8 bases. Looked up from germline, CDR1 is SGHRS and CDR2 is YFSETQ. The junction had 5 bases not matched to a gene; V was cut back by 5 bases and J by 4 bases. The CDR3 is made up of 14 amino acids. CDR3 bases: TGCGCCAGCAGTCAGGGGGCGGAAAATCAGCCCCAGCATTTT. Translated: CASSQGAENQPQHF.